One sample yielded the 28 T cell receptor beta chains listed below, sequenced in a study of memory B cells and T cells in multiple sclerosis. No antigen is known for these receptors. Profiling relied on immunoSEQ multiplex PCR, and the TCRdb table lists in-frame clones only, not all of them. The sample comprises over 10,000 clones, about four fifths of which are singletons, and 2.5% to 3.5% rests with the top ten. Stimulus-free culture yielded autoproliferating CFSE-dim and non-proliferating CFSE-high T cells, each sequenced separately. Replicate wells were pooled after six to eight days of stimulus-free culture of roughly 5x10^7 CFSE-labeled PBMCs. The sample consisted of PBMCs from blood kept in culture. These receptors originate from a human donor with multiple sclerosis.

This clone was seen only a few times. V usage is TRBV28 and J usage is TRBJ2-7; D is possibly TRBD2 (6 bases). V dropped 10 bases and J dropped 3 bases, with 16 bases sitting between them. The CDR3 has 13 residues. CDR1 MDHEN and CDR2 SYDVKM come from the germline V gene. The CDR3 bases are TGTGCCACCTCGGGACTTTCCTACTACGAGCAGTACTTC. This encodes CATSGLSYYEQYF.

This chain links TRBV19 with TRBJ1-5; no clear D gene. Between the trimmed V and J ends, which lost 1 base and 0 bases, there was a span of 4 bases. The CDR3 contains 14 residues. Germline CDR1 reads LNHDA; CDR2 reads SQIVND (reference sequence). The CDR3 sequence: CASSIAGSNQPQHF. The CDR3 DNA sequence: TGTGCCAGTAGTATAGCCGGTAGCAATCAGCCCCAGCATTTT.

This clone appeared a single time. This chain connects TRBV5-1 to TRBJ2-2, with D perhaps TRBD1 (6 bases). The germline CDR1 and CDR2 sequences are SGHRS and YFSETQ. Trimming cost V 0 bases and J 6 bases, with 12 bases left between them. The CDR3 has 15 residues. The CDR3 loop is CASSLAGAGAGELFF. The CDR3 DNA sequence: TGCGCCAGCAGCTTGGCAGGGGCCGGGGCCGGGGAGCTGTTTTTT.

The chain employs TRBV11-3 and TRBJ1-2; 8 bases line up with TRBD1. CDR1 and CDR2 from the germline V gene are SGHNT and YENEEA. V was pared by 0 bases and J by 3 bases, with 9 bases of the junction left unmatched. The CDR3 contains 17 residues. The CDR3 bases are TGTGCCAGCAGCTTAGATCCAGCAGGGGGCGATGACTATGGCTACACCTTC. It yields the protein CASSLDPAGGDDYGYTF.

This sequence joins TRBV5-1 and TRBJ2-1; D is tentatively TRBD1 or TRBD2 (8 bases each). Trimming took 4 bases from V and 0 from J, leaving 20 bases between them. CDR1 is SGHRS, CDR2 YFSETQ, per germline. The CDR3 loop spans 18 amino acids. The CDR3 region has the DNA TGCGCCAGCAGCCGTTCAACAGGGGGACTAGGCTCCTACAATGAGCAGTTCTTC. Encoded protein: CASSRSTGGLGSYNEQFF.

This chain uses TRBV28 with TRBJ2-7; TRBD2 matches 10 bases. Unmatched junction bases numbered 6, after V lost 6 bases and J lost 4 bases. This CDR3 has 14 amino acids. Germline CDR1 and CDR2: MDHEN and SYDVKM. The CDR3 sequence: CASRTKREGYEQYF. CDR3 sequence (DNA): TGTGCCAGCAGAACGAAGCGGGAGGGATACGAGCAGTACTTC.

The chain joins TRBV6-1 to TRBJ1-2, with TRBD1 as a possible D gene (5 bases). V was trimmed by 7 bases and J by 0 bases, leaving 12 bases between them. The CDR3 runs 14 residues. The germline V gene encodes CDR1 MNHNS and CDR2 SASEGT. The CDR3 loop reads CASTTGRSNYGYTF. CDR3 nucleotide sequence: TGTGCCAGCACCACGGGACGGTCTAACTATGGCTACACCTTC.

This clone appeared a few times. CDR3 in amino acids: CAWSSTTGNTIYF. Written as DNA, the CDR3 is TGTGCCTGGAGTTCCACGACAGGAAACACCATATATTTT. The rearrangement uses TRBV30 and TRBJ1-3; D gene unclear. This CDR3 has 13 amino acids. The V gene lost 2 bases and the J gene lost 4 bases, with 9 bases spanning the gap. Per germline, CDR1 GTSNPN and CDR2 SVGIG (reference sequence). The complete variable domain, with remaining parts taken from reference TRBV30 and TRBJ1-3, reads SQTIHQWPATLVQPVGSPLSLECTVEGTSNPNLYWYRQAAGRGLQLLFYSVGIGQISSEVPQNLSASRPQDRQFILSSKKLLLSDSGFYLCAWSSTTGNTIYFGEGSWLTVV.

On this clone itself: The sample holds other DNA sequences that translate to the same CDR3. The chain is built from TRBV5-1 and TRBJ2-3; TRBD2 agrees at 9 bases. The CDR3 length is 15 residues. CDR1 and CDR2 (germline): SGHRS, YFSETQ. V lost 3 bases and J lost 2; bases outside the gene matches: 4. The DNA for the CDR3 is TGCGCCAGCAGCTCCGGACTAGCGTCCACAGATACGCAGTATTTT. Its protein product is CASSSGLASTDTQYF.

The genes are TRBV29-1 and TRBJ1-1; the D gene is possibly TRBD1 (5 bases). Trimming stripped 7 bases from V and 6 bases from J, with 15 bases between. This CDR3 comprises 12 residues. Germline V CDR1 and CDR2: SQVTM, ANQGSEA. The CDR3 protein is CSGNQGRSEAFF. The DNA of the CDR3 is TGCAGCGGAAATCAGGGTCGGTCTGAAGCTTTCTTT.

The chain employs TRBV19 and TRBJ1-5, with D possibly matching TRBD1 (6 bases). With 7 bases removed from V and 5 bases from J, the gap between germline ends came to 21 bases. Germline loops: CDR1 LNHDA, CDR2 SQIVND (reference sequence). The CDR3 length is 16 residues. The CDR3 nucleotides are TGTGCCAGTATAGGGGGAGGGCTAGGGACTGATCAGCCCCAGCATTTT. Its protein is CASIGGGLGTDQPQHF. The full variable domain, its missing parts supplied by reference TRBV19 and TRBJ1-5, is DGGITQSPKYLFRKEGQNVTLSCEQNLNHDAMYWYRQDPGQGLRLIYYSQIVNDFQKGDIAEGYSVSREKKESFPLTVTSAQKNPTAFYLCASIGGGLGTDQPQHFGDGTRLSIL.

The chain uses TRBV4-1 and TRBJ2-1; 9 bases fit TRBD2. The J segment lost 2 bases and the V segment lost 4 bases, leaving 3 bases of the junction unmatched. The CDR3 has 15 residues. Germline V lookup: CDR1 MGHRA, CDR2 YSYEKL. CDR3 sequence: CASSPGTSPYNEQFF. The CDR3 region has the DNA TGCGCCAGCAGCCCCGGGACTAGCCCCTACAATGAGCAGTTCTTC.

The V gene is TRBV11-2, the J gene TRBJ2-3; TRBD2 is a possible D gene (6 bases). The CDR3 contains 14 residues. Germline values: CDR1 SGHAT, CDR2 FQNNGV. With 8 bases removed from V and 0 bases from J, the gap between germline ends came to 12 bases. The CDR3 DNA sequence: TGTGCCAGCGATGGGGACTCTAGCACAGATACGCAGTATTTT. Its protein is CASDGDSSTDTQYF.

In this sample, this clone turned up once. This rearrangement joins TRBV5-5 to TRBJ1-3; D is undetermined. CDR3 length: 14 amino acids. V dropped 4 bases and J dropped 0 bases, with 8 bases sitting between them. Germline CDR1 and CDR2: SGHKS and YYEKEE (reference sequence). The CDR3, as DNA: TGTGCCAGCAGCCCCACAGACTCTGGAAACACCATATATTTT. Translated: CASSPTDSGNTIYF.

The chain uses TRBV7-9 and TRBJ1-2, with a weak D call TRBD1 (5 bases). Trimming stripped 8 bases from V and 6 bases from J, with 16 bases between. Germline CDR1 reads SEHNR; CDR2 reads FQNEAQ (reference sequence). The CDR3 consists of 13 residues. As DNA, the CDR3 is TGTGCCAGCGTAGGGGCGGGGGAGAATGGCTACACCTTC. As protein: CASVGAGENGYTF.

Only one count was recorded for this clone. The V call is TRBV27, the J call TRBJ2-2; the D gene could be TRBD1 or TRBD2 (5 bases each). CDR3 length: 14 residues. Germline V gene sequence: CDR1 MNHEY, CDR2 SMNVEV (reference sequence). The V gene lost 6 bases and the J gene lost 1 base, with 9 bases spanning the gap. CDR3 residues: CASRWGRNTGELFF. The CDR3, as DNA: TGTGCCAGCAGGTGGGGGAGGAACACCGGGGAGCTGTTTTTT.

The V and J genes are TRBV4-1 and TRBJ1-2; D unresolved. Germline CDR1 is MGHRA and CDR2 is YSYEKL. Trimming removed 2 bases from V and 3 bases from J, with 13 bases in between. This CDR3 spans 15 amino acids. CDR3 coding DNA: TGCGCCAGCAGCCAAATCGTAGGGCTGGACTATGGCTACACCTTC. It codes for CASSQIVGLDYGYTF.

The J gene is TRBJ1-1, the V gene TRBV6-1; no reliable D call. This CDR3 spans 12 amino acids. Trimming removed 8 bases from V and 0 bases from J, with 7 bases in between. CDR1 MNHNS and CDR2 SASEGT come from the germline V gene. CDR3 nucleotides: TGTGCCAGCTCCCTCATGAACACTGAAGCTTTCTTT. It yields the protein CASSLMNTEAFF.

The chain is built from TRBV25-1 and TRBJ1-1; possibly TRBD1 for D (6 bases). V lost 8 bases, J lost 1 base, and 17 bases lay in between. This CDR3 region has 15 residues. CDR1 is MGHDK, CDR2 SYGVNS, per germline. The CDR3 bases are TGTGCCAGCGTTAAACAGGGCCGGGCGAACACTGAAGCTTTCTTT. Encoded protein: CASVKQGRANTEAFF.

The sample holds one count of this clone. V and J are TRBV5-4 and TRBJ2-5; D uncertain. The CDR3 is 13 amino acids. V was cut by 4 bases and J by 5 bases, with 12 bases left in between. Germline assignment: CDR1 SGHNT and CDR2 YYREEE (reference sequence). The CDR3: CASSPGGSETQYF. The CDR3 DNA sequence: TGTGCCAGCAGCCCGGGCGGTTCGGAGACCCAGTACTTC.

This clone was found a few times. The rearrangement links TRBV5-4 to TRBJ1-4; D perhaps matches TRBD1 (6 bases). V lost 1 base to trimming and J lost 5 bases, with 6 bases between them. CDR1 is SGHNT and CDR2 is YYREEE in the germline V gene (reference sequence). The CDR3 sequence is 13 residues long. The CDR3 coding sequence is TGTGCCAGCAGCTTGACAGGGAATGAAAAACTGTTTTTT. This codes for CASSLTGNEKLFF.

The chain couples TRBV5-1 to TRBJ2-2; 9 bases are a match to TRBD2. With V trimmed by 4 bases and J by 1 base, 8 bases remained unmatched. Germline V gene sequence: CDR1 SGHRS, CDR2 YFSETQ. The CDR3 is 17 amino acids. The CDR3 nucleotides are TGCGCCAGCAGCGCCCCGCGGGGGGGCCTGAACACCGGGGAGCTGTTTTTT. Encoded protein: CASSAPRGGLNTGELFF.

The chain recombines TRBV30 with TRBJ2-2, with 7 positions matching TRBD2. The CDR3 is 12 residues long. The trim removed 4 bases at V and 10 bases at J, leaving 6 bases unmatched. Per germline, CDR1 GTSNPN and CDR2 SVGIG (reference sequence). Written as DNA, the CDR3 is TGTGCCTGGACCCGACTAGCCCAGGAGCTGTTTTTT. This sequence encodes CAWTRLAQELFF.

A single count supports this clone. V and J are TRBV6-1 and TRBJ1-3, with unresolved D. The CDR3 covers 14 residues. V lost 7 bases to trimming and J lost 4 bases, with 14 bases between them. Germline V gene sequence: CDR1 MNHNS, CDR2 SASEGT. The CDR3 protein is CASKKSPEGNTIYF. CDR3 nucleotide sequence: TGTGCCAGCAAGAAGAGCCCGGAAGGAAACACCATATATTTT.

The chain couples TRBV5-4 to TRBJ2-1; no definite D call. CDR3 length: 12 residues. V lost 4 bases to trimming and J lost 5 bases, with 7 bases between them. Germline lookup yields CDR1 SGHNT and CDR2 YYREEE (reference sequence). CDR3 nucleotide sequence: TGTGCCAGCAGCCCGGAAAACAATGAGCAGTTCTTC. Its protein product is CASSPENNEQFF.

The chain employs TRBV11-3 and TRBJ2-5; 8 nucleotides line up with TRBD1. The CDR3 has 16 amino acids. The germline V gene encodes CDR1 SGHNT and CDR2 YENEEA. V lost 5 bases and J lost 5; bases outside the gene matches: 13. CDR3 loop: CASSPGGTGFVETQYF. Here the CDR3 DNA reads TGTGCCAGCAGCCCTGGCGGGACAGGCTTTGTGGAGACCCAGTACTTC.

This clone showed up just a few times. Other DNA sequences in the sample encode the same CDR3. Here the CDR3 reads CASSRVWDTEAFF. The CDR3 bases are TGTGCCAGCAGTAGGGTTTGGGACACTGAAGCTTTCTTT. The rearrangement links TRBV6-1 to TRBJ1-1; D uncertain. The germline CDR1 and CDR2 sequences are MNHNS and SASEGT. The CDR3 consists of 13 residues. V lost 5 bases to trimming and J lost 3 bases, with 10 bases between them.

This clone appeared a single time. This chain joins TRBV5-1 and TRBJ1-1, with D possibly TRBD1 on 5 matching bases. The germline CDR1 and CDR2 sequences are SGHRS and YFSETQ. Trimming took 8 bases from V and 1 from J, leaving 12 bases between them. This CDR3 has 13 residues. The CDR3 DNA sequence: TGCGCCAGTAGGGGCGGAGCGAACACTGAAGCTTTCTTT. Amino acids: CASRGGANTEAFF.